This TCR beta chain was captured in a study of cytomegalovirus exposure and HLA in healthy donors. Study context: Around 180 million T cells yielded more than 90 million unique TCR beta sequences, as an earlier analysis found.

Worth noting for this clone: The antigen is undetermined.

V was trimmed by 7 bases and J by 4 bases, leaving 17 bases between them. The CDR3 has 15 residues. Per germline, CDR1 SNHLY and CDR2 FYNNEI. Study-wide findings and caveats: Serostatus for CMV was the only available immune exposure information.

Amplification used 60 Vbeta primers and 13 Jbeta primers. Sequencing was performed with immunoSEQ multiplex PCR; in TCRdb, only in-frame clones are kept and a portion is missing. The data show 150,000 or so clones, over 75% seen once. Source material: PBMCs. This sequence originates from a male donor in good health and CMV-seropositive. The chain is built from TRBV2 and TRBJ1-5; no clear D. The CDR3 DNA follows: TGTGCCAGCACTCAGTGGGCGCGAGTTAATCAGCCCCAGCATTTT. This sequence encodes CASTQWARVNQPQHF. The full variable domain, in which reference TRBV2 and TRBJ1-5 provide the parts outside the CDR3, is EPEVTQTPSHQVTQMGQEVILRCVPISNHLYFYWYRQILGQKVEFLVSFYNNEISEKSEIFDDQFSVERPDGSNFTLKIRSTKLEDSAMYFCASTQWARVNQPQHFGDGTRLSIL.